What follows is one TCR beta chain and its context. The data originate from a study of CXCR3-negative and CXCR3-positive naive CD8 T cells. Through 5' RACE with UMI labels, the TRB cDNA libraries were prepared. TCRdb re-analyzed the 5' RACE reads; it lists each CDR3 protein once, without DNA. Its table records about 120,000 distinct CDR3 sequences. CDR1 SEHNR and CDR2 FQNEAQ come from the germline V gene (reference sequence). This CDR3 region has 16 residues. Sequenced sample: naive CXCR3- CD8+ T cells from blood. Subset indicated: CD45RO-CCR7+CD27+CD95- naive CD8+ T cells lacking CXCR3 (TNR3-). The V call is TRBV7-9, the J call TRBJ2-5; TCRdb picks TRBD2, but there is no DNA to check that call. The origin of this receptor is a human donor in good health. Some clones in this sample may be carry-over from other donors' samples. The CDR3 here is CASSGTSGRPQETQYF. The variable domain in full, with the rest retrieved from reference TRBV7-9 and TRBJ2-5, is DTGVSQNPRHKITKRGQNVTFRCDPISEHNRLYWYRQTLGQGPEFLTYFQNEAQLEKSRLLSDRFSAERPKGSFSTLEIQRTEQGDSAMYLCASSGTSGRPQETQYFGPGTRLLVL.